Following are 8 T cell receptor beta chains from one sample sequenced in a study of early T cells in non-severe SARS-CoV-2 infection (dated by TCRdb to 2020 to 2022). Receptor amplification or capture employed 5' RACE. Sequencing used a NextSeq 500. TCRdb reprocessed the public reads (quality trimming at Q25 with fastp, clone calling with MiXCR) and kept in-frame beta chains. CDR3 protein duplicates are merged, each entry listing the most common genes and DNA. Counted in this sample were fewer than 85,000 distinct CDR3 sequences; around 16% of them appeared once. The ten largest account for roughly 12% of the sample. The sequenced material came from whole blood. These receptors were collected from an adult who was a healthcare worker with PCR-confirmed SARS-CoV-2 infection or an uninfected control (not recorded which).

The CDR3 region is CSVFKNTEAFF. In DNA, the CDR3 is TGCAGCGTTTTTAAGAACACTGAAGCTTTCTTT. This chain joins TRBV29-1 and TRBJ1-1, with D uncertain. Germline V gives CDR1 SQVTM, CDR2 ANQGSEA. The length of the CDR3 is 11 residues. The V end was cut by 5 bases, the J end by 1 base, with 5 bases between.

This clonotype occurred a few times. The chain carries TRBV24-1 and TRBJ2-1; D may be TRBD1 or TRBD2 (5 bases each). Germline CDR1 KGHDR, CDR2 SFDVKD. The CDR3 is made up of 15 amino acids. V was clipped by 6 bases and J by 0 bases, with 11 bases between them. The CDR3 coding sequence is TGTGCCACCAGTTGGGGACCCAGCTCCTACAATGAGCAGTTCTTC. Protein sequence: CATSWGPSSYNEQFF.

This clonotype was counted ten times or more. This chain connects TRBV20-1 to TRBJ2-3; 13 nucleotides match TRBD2. After removal of 3 bases from V and 4 bases from J, the junction contained 7 bases not matched to a gene. The CDR3 is 16 amino acids. Germline CDR1 reads DFQATT; CDR2 reads SNEGSKA (reference sequence). CDR3 sequence reads: CSARRTSGGIPDTQYF. The CDR3 coding sequence is TGCAGTGCTAGGAGGACTAGCGGGGGTATTCCAGATACGCAGTATTTT.

This chain uses TRBV7-2 with TRBJ1-2; 7 bases agree with TRBD1. Trimming cost V 6 bases and J 3 bases; bases outside gene matches: 7. This CDR3 has 14 amino acids. Germline V gives CDR1 SGHTA, CDR2 FQGNSA. CDR3 sequence: CASRLTGRDYGYTF. CDR3 DNA sequence: TGTGCCAGCAGGTTGACAGGGAGGGACTATGGCTACACCTTC.

The table lists this clonotype with a few counts. The rearrangement links TRBV11-2 to TRBJ2-3; D is uncertain. The CDR3 is made up of 13 amino acids. Per germline, CDR1 SGHAT and CDR2 FQNNGV. Between the trimmed V and J ends, which lost 3 bases and 6 bases, there was a span of 10 bases. The CDR3 is CASSFDRPDTQYF. As DNA, the CDR3 is TGTGCCAGCAGCTTTGACCGTCCCGATACGCAGTATTTT.

The chain carries TRBV9 and TRBJ2-7, with 12 bases that match TRBD2. Germline CDR1 and CDR2: SGDLS and YYNGEE. The ends lost 3 bases at V and 2 bases at J; junction bases unmatched: 6. The CDR3 runs to 16 residues. In DNA, the CDR3 is TGTGCCAGCAGCGCCTTGACTAGCGGGGGCCCCTACGAGCAGTACTTC. It translates to CASSALTSGGPYEQYF.

The chain links TRBV24-1 to TRBJ2-2; D unresolved. CDR1 KGHDR and CDR2 SFDVKD come from the germline V gene. The CDR3 is 16 amino acids. The V and J ends lost 0 bases and 0 bases respectively, with 7 bases between them. The CDR3 DNA sequence: TGTGCCACCAGTGATTTGGGCGGCTCGAACACCGGGGAGCTGTTTTTT. Its translation is CATSDLGGSNTGELFF.

This clonotype was counted ten times or more. V gene TRBV28 combines with J gene TRBJ1-5; D not certain. V was clipped by 7 bases and J by 1 base, with 11 bases between them. Germline V gene sequence: CDR1 MDHEN, CDR2 SYDVKM. The CDR3 has 14 residues. CDR3 in amino acids: CASKIQQSNQPQHF. The CDR3 bases are TGTGCCAGCAAAATACAACAGAGCAATCAGCCCCAGCATTTT.